This T cell receptor beta chain was identified in a study of CD8+CD57+ T cells in acquired aplastic anemia. Study-level information: Roughly 3.2 ug was the average amount of DNA from sorted CD4+ and CD8+ cells.

CDR1 and CDR2 (germline): ENHRY, SYGVKD. The CDR3 runs to 14 residues. The trim removed 5 bases at V and 0 bases at J, leaving 3 bases unmatched. Previously, flow cytometry had revealed CD8+CD57+ cell expansion in the patients chosen for sequencing. The cohort consisted entirely of patients having severe acquired aplastic anemia. At the time of blood sampling, patients had not yet received any therapy. Template material for TCR beta VDJ and CDR3 profiling consisted of genomic DNA. TCRdb ran MiXCR on the reads and lists one entry per CDR3 protein. Counted here are some 140,000 distinct CDR3 sequences, just over 50% occurring once; the ten biggest clones make up approximately 12%.

Specimen: sorted CD4+, CD8+, or CD8+CD57+ T cells (not recorded which) from PBMCs. The chain uses TRBV10-3 and TRBJ2-7, with TRBD2 identical over 8 bases. The TCR comes from a human donor with aplastic anemia. This CDR3 is CAISQGLGSYEQYF. The DNA of the CDR3 is TGTGCCATCAGTCAGGGACTAGGCTCCTACGAGCAGTACTTC.